This T cell receptor (beta chain) originates from a study of T cell responses to AZD1222 COVID-19 vaccine (dated by TCRdb to the early 2020s). Context from the whole study: AZD1222 recipients whose second dose came at about 4 weeks and those whose second dose came at about 12 weeks were combined into one group, since spike-specific TCR depth and breadth did not differ between the two schedules. TCR sequencing was performed for 230 to 250 trial participants, of whom 207 were given two doses of AZD1222 and around 25 were given two doses of MenACWY control vaccine. Trial participants were enrolled by age into 18-55, 56-69 and 70-plus year subgroups, with around 150, 28 and 57 TCR-sequenced participants respectively.

Looking up the germline V gene yields CDR1 SGHNT and CDR2 YENEEA. The junction carries 3 bases between V and J, which are trimmed by 4 bases and 3 bases respectively. The CDR3 holds 12 amino acids from the cysteine to the phenylalanine. The DNA shown is the 36-base CDR3, in frame from base 1. On the study overall, not on this receptor specifically: After two AZD1222 doses, both the breadth and the depth of spike-specific TCRs were significantly higher than at day 0 and than in MenACWY recipients. Most participants were white British and females outnumbered males, and the authors suggested that clonal diversity may have been underestimated. Nearly half of unique spike-specific TCRs reportedly recognized epitopes outside regions mutated in the B.1.351 and B.1.1.7 variants. The whole spike protein was spanned by vaccine-associated CD4 TCRs, and dominant responses were seen in regions 160-218 and 743-854. The 56-69-year group was small, and its depth increase did not reach significance, likely because of low power. No day 14 peak-response samples were available, so repertoires were characterized only after the peak T cell response. Conclusions about previously exposed vaccinees are limited, since just six AZD1222 recipients were seropositive for SARS-CoV-2 at baseline.

The time point label, as the study defines it: baseline before first vaccination. Vaccinee samples came from UK trials COV001 and COV002, including a single-blind randomized controlled phase 2/3 trial of AZD1222 (ChAdOx1 nCoV-19) in healthy adults. For TCRbeta chain sequencing, PBMC samples from trial participants were taken at day 0 and at day 28 after the second dose. The CDR3 regions of human TCRbeta chains were subjected to immunosequencing. The published analysis was carried out like this. Repertoire TCRs were checked for matches against a reference library of SARS-CoV-2-specific TCRs that had been generated using the MIRA antigen-specificity platform. Breadth meant the fraction of unique TCRs that were SARS-CoV-2-associated, whereas depth meant the fraction of total T cells that were SARS-CoV-2-associated. Each spike-specific TCR was assigned to its reactive spike region and to a CD4 or CD8 class using the MIRA data. Log10-transformed breadth and depth values were compared by one-way ANOVA with Sidak's multiple comparisons tests. As stored in TCRdb, this immuneACCESS dataset retains in-frame rearrangements with V and J assigned. A fraction of the clones does not appear; measured against another copy, unresolved V genes explain less than half of the discrepancy, and the remainder lacks a known reason. From that table come the V and J calls and clone size; the DNA was used to work out D and trimming. The sample table contains about 120,000 clones; only one count was recorded for about 91% of them. The ten largest account for around a tenth of the sample.

This clone appeared a few times. There is no known antigen for this receptor. Qualities for individual bases were not recorded, and no much larger clone is one base off. The V and J segments used are TRBV11-3 and TRBJ2-2, with no D gene named confidently. The receptor comes from an adult in good health. This specimen consisted of peripheral blood, obtained on day 0 of AZD1222 vaccination. For the CDR3, the sequence is CASSYYTGELFF. At the DNA level, the sequence is TGTGCCAGCAGCTATTACACCGGGGAGCTGTTTTTT.